The rows below give T cell receptor beta chains drawn from one sample of a study of blood T cell repertoires in COVID-19. Measured with immunoSEQ multiplex PCR; TCRdb has only the in-frame clones, and not every one. The table shows about 190,000 clones, with 89% occurring only once. Specimen: peripheral blood. The source is a man aged 40-50 years with acute or convalescent COVID-19. Both conserved end residues are part of each CDR3. Fields, in order: V gene, J gene, clone size, D gene, CDR3 DNA, CDR3 protein. The D gene is left open where the match is weak. Clone size is given for some rows only: seen once, a few or many times, or a class if the clone is expanded.

V gene: TRBV11-2
J gene: TRBJ2-2
clone size: .
D gene: TRBD1
CDR3 DNA: TGTGCCAGCAGCCAAACACAGGGGACGAACACCGGGGAGCTGTTTTTT
CDR3 protein: CASSQTQGTNTGELFF

V gene: TRBV27
J gene: TRBJ1-2
clone size: .
D gene: TRBD1
CDR3 DNA: TGTGCCAGCAGTTTGAAGGCCCGACAGGGGAACTATGGCTACACCTTC
CDR3 protein: CASSLKARQGNYGYTF

V gene: TRBV27
J gene: TRBJ1-1
clone size: few
D gene: TRBD1
CDR3 DNA: TGTGCCAGCAGTCTACGACAGGGGAACACTGAAGCTTTCTTT
CDR3 protein: CASSLRQGNTEAFF

V gene: TRBV30
J gene: TRBJ2-3
clone size: .
D gene: TRBD2
CDR3 DNA: TGTGCCTGGAGACGATCTAGCGGGACAGATACGCAGTATTTT
CDR3 protein: CAWRRSSGTDTQYF

V gene: TRBV2
J gene: TRBJ1-2
clone size: .
D gene: .
CDR3 DNA: TGTGCCAGCAGGGGAGACTATGGCTACACCTTC
CDR3 protein: CASRGDYGYTF

V gene: TRBV11-2
J gene: TRBJ2-7
clone size: .
D gene: .
CDR3 DNA: TGTGCCAGCAGTAAGGACAGTTCCTACTACGAGCAGTACTTC
CDR3 protein: CASSKDSSYYEQYF

V gene: TRBV10-2
J gene: TRBJ2-5
clone size: .
D gene: .
CDR3 DNA: TGCGCCAGCAGTGAGCAGGTTGTAGAGACCCAGTACTTC
CDR3 protein: CASSEQVVETQYF

V gene: TRBV9
J gene: TRBJ1-1
clone size: .
D gene: TRBD1
CDR3 DNA: TGTGCCAGCAGCGTTACAGGGGAGAACACTGAAGCTTTCTTT
CDR3 protein: CASSVTGENTEAFF

V gene: TRBV27
J gene: TRBJ1-1
clone size: .
D gene: TRBD1
CDR3 DNA: TGTGCCAGCAGTTTATCCCCTTCACAGGGGGGAACTGAAGCTTTCTTT
CDR3 protein: CASSLSPSQGGTEAFF

V gene: TRBV19
J gene: TRBJ1-1
clone size: .
D gene: .
CDR3 DNA: TGTGCCAGTCGGGACTGGAACACTGAAGCTTTCTTT
CDR3 protein: CASRDWNTEAFF

V gene: TRBV18
J gene: TRBJ1-2
clone size: .
D gene: TRBD1
CDR3 DNA: TGTGCCAGCTCACCACCGACAGGGGAAGGGATCTATGGCTACACCTTC
CDR3 protein: CASSPPTGEGIYGYTF

V gene: TRBV7-2
J gene: TRBJ2-3
clone size: .
D gene: TRBD2
CDR3 DNA: TGTGCCAGCAGCTTAGGAGCTAGCGGGGGGGCGGATACGCAGTATTTT
CDR3 protein: CASSLGASGGADTQYF

V gene: TRBV10-1
J gene: TRBJ1-1
clone size: .
D gene: .
CDR3 DNA: TGCGCCAGCAGTGAAAGGGGAACGGATGAAGCTTTCTTT
CDR3 protein: CASSERGTDEAFF

V gene: TRBV7-2
J gene: TRBJ2-7
clone size: .
D gene: TRBD1
CDR3 DNA: TGTGCCAGCAGCGTGGACAGGGGCCCCTACGAGCAGTACTTC
CDR3 protein: CASSVDRGPYEQYF

V gene: TRBV4-3
J gene: TRBJ1-2
clone size: once
D gene: TRBD1
CDR3 DNA: TGCGCCAGCAGCCGACACCCAGGGGGAAATTATGGCTACACCTTC
CDR3 protein: CASSRHPGGNYGYTF

V gene: TRBV28
J gene: TRBJ1-5
clone size: .
D gene: TRBD1
CDR3 DNA: TGTGCCAGCATGCCGGGACAGTCGATCAATCAGCCCCAGCATTTT
CDR3 protein: CASMPGQSINQPQHF

V gene: TRBV29-1
J gene: TRBJ1-4
clone size: .
D gene: TRBD1
CDR3 DNA: TGCAGCGTACAGGGGGCGGATGAAAAACTGTTTTTT
CDR3 protein: CSVQGADEKLFF

V gene: TRBV4-2
J gene: TRBJ1-2
clone size: .
D gene: .
CDR3 DNA: TGTGCCAGCAGCCAAACATATCGACAGGAATATGGCTACACCTTC
CDR3 protein: CASSQTYRQEYGYTF

V gene: TRBV15
J gene: TRBJ2-3
clone size: .
D gene: TRBD2
CDR3 DNA: TGTGCCACCGCTAGCGGGGGGGCACATACGCAGTATTTT
CDR3 protein: CATASGGAHTQYF

V gene: TRBV7-9
J gene: TRBJ1-2
clone size: .
D gene: .
CDR3 DNA: TGTGCCAGCAGCATAGACAGGTTATATGGCTACACCTTC
CDR3 protein: CASSIDRLYGYTF

V gene: TRBV3-1/TRBV3-2
J gene: TRBJ2-3
clone size: .
D gene: .
CDR3 DNA: TGTGCCAGCAGCCAACTCGGGGGTACAGATACGCAGTATTTT
CDR3 protein: CASSQLGGTDTQYF

V gene: TRBV6-5
J gene: TRBJ1-2
clone size: .
D gene: TRBD1
CDR3 DNA: TGTGCCAGCAGTTATCCGACAGGGGGCTACACCTTC
CDR3 protein: CASSYPTGGYTF

V gene: TRBV30
J gene: TRBJ2-1
clone size: .
D gene: .
CDR3 DNA: TGTGCCTGGAGTAGCCGCGGGCCTACCGGTGAGCAGTTCTTC
CDR3 protein: CAWSSRGPTGEQFF

V gene: TRBV18
J gene: TRBJ2-2
clone size: .
D gene: TRBD1
CDR3 DNA: TGTGCCAGCTCACCAAGGATCGGACAGGGGGCCTCATGGAACACCGGGGAGCTGTTTTTT
CDR3 protein: CASSPRIGQGASWNTGELFF

V gene: TRBV30
J gene: TRBJ1-2
clone size: .
D gene: TRBD1
CDR3 DNA: TGTGCCTGGAGTGACAGGGGACGAATGGGCTACACCTTC
CDR3 protein: CAWSDRGRMGYTF

V gene: TRBV27
J gene: TRBJ2-1
clone size: .
D gene: TRBD1
CDR3 DNA: TGTGCCAGCAGGGGGTCCGGACAGGGGGCCTATGAGCAGTTCTTC
CDR3 protein: CASRGSGQGAYEQFF

V gene: TRBV18
J gene: TRBJ2-2
clone size: .
D gene: TRBD2
CDR3 DNA: TGTGCCAGCTCACCACTGACTAGCGGGGCGAACACCGGGGAGCTGTTTTTT
CDR3 protein: CASSPLTSGANTGELFF

V gene: TRBV11-2
J gene: TRBJ1-2
clone size: .
D gene: TRBD1
CDR3 DNA: TGTGCCAGCAGCTTTGGACAGGGGGGCCTCTATGGCTACACCTTC
CDR3 protein: CASSFGQGGLYGYTF

V gene: TRBV5-6
J gene: TRBJ2-3
clone size: once
D gene: .
CDR3 DNA: TGTGCCAGCAGCTGGGGCAGGGGGGCCCACCCCCCTTATACGCAGTATTTT
CDR3 protein: CASSWGRGAHPPYTQYF

V gene: TRBV18
J gene: TRBJ2-2
clone size: .
D gene: TRBD2
CDR3 DNA: TGTGCCAGCTCACGCAGACTAGCGGGGGTAACGAACACCGGGGAGCTGTTTTTT
CDR3 protein: CASSRRLAGVTNTGELFF

V gene: TRBV4-3
J gene: TRBJ1-5
clone size: .
D gene: .
CDR3 DNA: TGCGCCAGCAGCCAAGGACAGAATCAGCCCCAGCATTTT
CDR3 protein: CASSQGQNQPQHF

V gene: TRBV7-9
J gene: TRBJ2-5
clone size: .
D gene: TRBD2
CDR3 DNA: TGTGCCAGCAGCTTATCCGGTACTAGCGGGGGCCAAGAGACCCAGTACTTC
CDR3 protein: CASSLSGTSGGQETQYF

V gene: TRBV11-2
J gene: TRBJ1-2
clone size: .
D gene: TRBD1
CDR3 DNA: TGTGCCAGCAGCCCCACGACAGGGTTCGGCTACACCTTC
CDR3 protein: CASSPTTGFGYTF

V gene: TRBV6-5
J gene: TRBJ2-7
clone size: .
D gene: TRBD2
CDR3 DNA: TGTGCCAGCAGAACAAGCGGGGTCTACGAGCAGTACTTC
CDR3 protein: CASRTSGVYEQYF

V gene: TRBV2
J gene: TRBJ2-7
clone size: .
D gene: TRBD2
CDR3 DNA: TGTGCCAGCAGTTCTAGCGGGGGGGCGGACTACGAGCAGTACTTC
CDR3 protein: CASSSSGGADYEQYF

V gene: TRBV24-1
J gene: TRBJ2-5
clone size: once
D gene: .
CDR3 DNA: TGTGCCACCAGGGGCCAGGGGGAGACCCAGTACTTC
CDR3 protein: CATRGQGETQYF

V gene: TRBV11-2
J gene: TRBJ2-2
clone size: .
D gene: TRBD2
CDR3 DNA: TGTGCCAGCAGCTCCATGACTAGCCGGTTGAACACCGGGGAGCTGTTTTTT
CDR3 protein: CASSSMTSRLNTGELFF

V gene: TRBV6-5
J gene: TRBJ1-2
clone size: .
D gene: TRBD1
CDR3 DNA: TGTGCCAGCCTAACGGGACAGGGGGATCGCTACACCTTC
CDR3 protein: CASLTGQGDRYTF

V gene: TRBV6-5
J gene: TRBJ2-2
clone size: few
D gene: .
CDR3 DNA: TGTGCCAGCAGTTACCAACTAGCCGCCGGGGAGCTGTTTTTT
CDR3 protein: CASSYQLAAGELFF

V gene: TRBV3-1/TRBV3-2
J gene: TRBJ2-5
clone size: few
D gene: TRBD2
CDR3 DNA: TGTGCCAGCAGCCAAGGGACTAGCGGGGGCCAGGAAGAGACCCAGTACTTC
CDR3 protein: CASSQGTSGGQEETQYF

V gene: TRBV28
J gene: TRBJ2-5
clone size: .
D gene: TRBD1
CDR3 DNA: TGTGCCAGCAGCCTCGCAGGGGGCGCGGAGACCCAGTACTTC
CDR3 protein: CASSLAGGAETQYF